Here is one T cell receptor beta chain with its context. The antigen remains undetermined. The data were taken from a study of identifying expanded T cells in peripheral blood. Findings of the study overall: Differentially abundant clones: around 1.2 between replicates, 16.4 at roughly 13 days, 19 at four. Clone count variance between approximately two-week samples rose with total template count.

Germline values: CDR1 MNHNY, CDR2 SVGAGI (reference sequence). V gave up 7 bases and J gave up 7 bases, with 18 bases separating them. CDR3 length: 14 amino acids. Collection occurred without any documented infections or immune events in donors. Clones were sequenced by immunoSEQ multiplex PCR, and TCRdb holds only the in-frame ones, with some missing. The table includes around 94,000 clones, 80% to 90% detected once. The chain joins TRBV6-6 to TRBJ2-3, with D possibly matching TRBD2 (5 bases). The sequenced sample was blood. This TCR was sampled from a person aged 18 to 75 in good health. The CDR3 DNA reads TGTGCCAGCACCCTCCTAGCTACGGCGAATACGCAGTATTTT. Its translation is CASTLLATANTQYF.